The 21 T cell receptor beta chains below all came from one sample that was sequenced in a study of shared clonotypes between healthy human individuals. TCRdb's table, derived via immunoSEQ multiplex PCR, lists solely in-frame clones and lacks some. The sample includes 2 million to 2.5 million clones, around 92% of them seen just once. Sequences were obtained from naive CD4+ T cells from PBMCs. Subset denoted: CD45RA+ positively selected. These receptors all come from a young man in good health. Some clones in this sample may be carry-over from other donors' samples.

This sequence joins TRBV7-7 and TRBJ2-1; D remains unclear. Germline V gene sequence: CDR1 SSHAT, CDR2 FNYEAQ (reference sequence). Trimming removed 5 bases at V and 4 bases at J, with 12 bases between. This CDR3 contains 14 residues. The chain's CDR3 is CASSVGPAYNEQFF. DNA of the CDR3: TGTGCCAGCAGCGTCGGACCAGCTTACAATGAGCAGTTCTTC.

The chain links TRBV14 to TRBJ1-1, with 7 bases fitting TRBD1. The germline V gene encodes CDR1 SGHDN and CDR2 FVKESK. The CDR3 consists of 14 residues. The V and J ends lost 1 base and 5 bases, in that order; junction bases with no gene match: 4. The chain's CDR3 is CASSQAGGWTEAFF. As DNA, the CDR3 is TGTGCCAGCAGCCAAGCAGGGGGTTGGACTGAAGCTTTCTTT.

The chain employs TRBV5-1 and TRBJ2-1, with unresolved D. The CDR3 has 14 amino acids. Trimming stripped 1 base from V and 6 bases from J, with 11 bases between. Germline V CDR1 and CDR2: SGHRS, YFSETQ. The CDR3 nucleotides read TGCGCCAGCAGCTTGCTCTTCTGGGGCAATGAGCAGTTCTTC. It specifies CASSLLFWGNEQFF.

The J gene is TRBJ2-7, the V gene TRBV2; perhaps TRBD1 as D (5 bases). The CDR3 has 14 residues. V was shortened by 8 bases and J by 2 bases, with 16 bases between the two germline ends. Germline V gene sequence: CDR1 SNHLY, CDR2 FYNNEI. This CDR3 reads CASFIDSLTYEQYF. The DNA for the CDR3 is TGTGCCAGCTTTATTGACAGCTTGACCTACGAGCAGTACTTC.

The chain joins TRBV7-9 to TRBJ2-5; 12 bases are shared with TRBD1. This CDR3 is built from 18 residues. The germline gives CDR1 SEHNR, CDR2 FQNEAQ (reference sequence). With V trimmed by 3 bases and J by 4 bases, 12 bases remained unmatched. The CDR3 DNA is TGTGCCAGCAGCTTGACACGGGACAGGGGGCGAACAGGAGAGACCCAGTACTTC. Its translation: CASSLTRDRGRTGETQYF.

The V and J genes are TRBV11-3 and TRBJ2-2; 12 bases line up with TRBD2. Germline CDR1 SGHNT, CDR2 YENEEA. V shed 5 bases and J 5 bases; nucleotides not matched to a gene: 6. The CDR3 is 16 residues long. The CDR3 coding sequence is TGTGCCAGCAGCCCGTCCGGGACTAGCGGGACCGGGGAGCTGTTTTTT. Translating gives CASSPSGTSGTGELFF.

The J gene is TRBJ2-7, the V gene TRBV6-4, with D possibly matching TRBD1 (6 bases). This CDR3 spans 15 amino acids. Germline lookup yields CDR1 MRHNA and CDR2 SNTAGT. V was clipped by 6 bases and J by 3 bases, with 18 bases between them. CDR3 nucleotides: TGTGCCAGCAGCCCTGGTGGGGGCCGACTCTACGAGCAGTACTTC. Translated, it gives CASSPGGGRLYEQYF.

The J gene is TRBJ2-1, the V gene TRBV7-2, with 8 bases lining up with TRBD1. V trimming: 2 bases; J trimming: 10 bases; junction bases outside the gene matches: 16. The germline V gene has CDR1 SGHTA and CDR2 FQGNSA. There are 17 residues in the CDR3. The CDR3 nucleotides read TGTGCCAGCAGCTTATTCCCGCGGGGACAGGCCTCTGGGGAGCAGTTCTTC. It yields the protein CASSLFPRGQASGEQFF.

This chain uses TRBV21-1 with TRBJ1-5. TRBV21-1 is recorded as a pseudogene. The CDR3 runs to 14 residues. CDR3 protein: CASSRGPRNQPQHF. In DNA, the CDR3 is TGTGCCAGCAGCAGGGGACCGCGCAATCAGCCCCAGCATTTT.

The chain recombines TRBV28 with TRBJ1-3, with a tentative D call TRBD1 (5 bases). CDR3 size: 12 residues. In germline, CDR1 is MDHEN, CDR2 SYDVKM. V was pared by 8 bases and J by 4 bases, with 9 bases between. This chain's CDR3 is CASRGAGNTIYF. The CDR3 coding sequence is TGTGCCAGCCGAGGGGCCGGAAACACCATATATTTT.

The CDR3 DNA follows: TGTGCCACCCAAACCCTCGGGACAGGGAAAGAGACCCAGTACTTC. Amino acids: CATQTLGTGKETQYF. V usage is TRBV28 and J usage is TRBJ2-5, with 9 positions matching TRBD1. The CDR3 has 15 residues. Germline CDR1 and CDR2: MDHEN and SYDVKM. V was clipped by 10 bases and J by 3 bases; unmatched bases: 12.

The chain combines TRBV15 with TRBJ2-1, with 8 bases matching TRBD2. The germline CDR1 and CDR2 sequences are LNHNV and YYDKDF (reference sequence). The CDR3 runs to 16 residues. V shed 1 base, J shed 8 bases, and the junction held 10 bases outside the gene matches. CDR3: CATSRVGGRRHDEQFF. Written as DNA, the CDR3 is TGTGCCACCAGCAGAGTTGGCGGGAGGCGTCACGATGAGCAGTTCTTC.

V and J are TRBV5-1 and TRBJ2-5; D may be TRBD1 (5 bases). CDR1 is SGHRS and CDR2 is YFSETQ in the germline V gene. Trimming took off 6 bases at V and 5 bases at J, with 32 bases between the two ends. The CDR3 spans 19 residues. This CDR3 reads CASTLSPTRGRIDGETQYF. The DNA of the CDR3 is TGCGCCAGCACCCTCAGCCCGACAAGGGGCCGTATTGACGGGGAGACCCAGTACTTC.

This sequence joins TRBV5-1 and TRBJ2-3, with 10 positions matching TRBD2. Germline-derived CDR1 and CDR2 are SGHRS and YFSETQ. The CDR3 has 16 residues. J lost 4 bases, V lost 0 bases, and 5 bases had no gene match. CDR3 DNA: TGCGCCAGCAGCTTGGTTCTAGCGGGAGCGTCAGATACGCAGTATTTT. It translates to CASSLVLAGASDTQYF.

CDR3 in DNA: TGCGCCAGCAGCTTGGACAGGGAGGGTTCACCCCTCCACTTT. Residues: CASSLDREGSPLHF. The chain has TRBV5-1 and TRBJ1-6, with a tentative D call TRBD1 (6 bases). Deletions cut 0 bases from V and 9 bases from J, with 10 bases between. CDR3 length: 14 residues. From germline, CDR1 is SGHRS and CDR2 YFSETQ.

This chain uses TRBV19 with TRBJ1-2; 12 bases match TRBD1. Trimming removed 4 bases from V and 5 bases from J; junction bases left unmatched: 2. Germline V CDR1 and CDR2: LNHDA, SQIVND (reference sequence). CDR3 length equals 14 residues. The CDR3 loop reads CASSTGQGAYGYTF. The CDR3, as DNA: TGTGCCAGTAGTACGGGACAGGGGGCATATGGCTACACCTTC.

The chain's CDR3 is CACGRGEQFF. CDR3 DNA sequence: TGTGCTTGCGGGAGAGGGGAGCAGTTCTTC. V and J are TRBV7-9 and TRBJ2-1; 7 bases match TRBD2. The CDR3 is made up of 10 amino acids. Looked up from germline, CDR1 is SEHNR and CDR2 is FQNEAQ (reference sequence).

The genes are TRBV28 and TRBJ2-7, with a tentative D call TRBD1 (6 bases). The CDR3 is 16 residues long. Trimming left V 1 base short and J 7 bases short, with 20 bases between. In germline, CDR1 is MDHEN, CDR2 SYDVKM. The CDR3 coding sequence is TGTGCCAGCAGTTTATTTCGTGGACAGCCGTTCTTAGAGCAGTACTTC. Its translation is CASSLFRGQPFLEQYF.

The chain carries TRBV5-1 and TRBJ2-7, with TRBD2 identical over 11 bases. The CDR3 runs to 15 residues. Germline V lookup: CDR1 SGHRS, CDR2 YFSETQ. The trim removed 3 bases at V and 6 bases at J, leaving 8 bases unmatched. CDR3 in DNA: TGCGCCAGCAGCTCCCTAGCGGGAGGTTTCCTCGAGCAGTACTTC. Residues: CASSSLAGGFLEQYF. The full variable domain, rest sourced from reference TRBV5-1 and TRBJ2-7, is KAGVTQTPRYLIKTRGQQVTLSCSPISGHRSVSWYQQTPGQGLQFLFEYFSETQRNKGNFPGRFSGRQFSNSRSEMNVSTLELGDSALYLCASSSLAGGFLEQYFGPGTRLTVT.

The J gene is TRBJ1-2, the V gene TRBV11-2, with 7 bases identical to TRBD1. This CDR3 has 15 residues. Germline loops: CDR1 SGHAT, CDR2 FQNNGV. V dropped 3 bases and J dropped 4; count of bases not matched to a gene: 8. Written as DNA, the CDR3 is TGTGCCAGCAGCTTGACAGGGAAGGGATTCTATGGCTACACCTTC. It translates to CASSLTGKGFYGYTF.

This chain connects TRBV27 to TRBJ2-5; a possible D gene is TRBD1 (6 bases). The germline V gene has CDR1 MNHEY and CDR2 SMNVEV (reference sequence). This CDR3 contains 16 residues. V was shortened by 2 bases and J by 5 bases, with 18 bases between the two germline ends. DNA for the CDR3: TGTGCCAGCAGTTTAGAAGCAGGGGACCTGGGGGAGACCCAGTACTTC. Amino acid sequence: CASSLEAGDLGETQYF.